The clone carrying this TCR beta chain was seen ten or more times. Its antigen is unidentified. The record originates from a study of T cells in Graves' hyperthyroidism and ophthalmopathy. Regarding the study as a whole: Using 13 V-J features, a model discriminated ophthalmopathy from stable hyperthyroidism. Most thyroid clonotypes with frequency above 0.001 were detected in blood.

TCR beta CDR3 sequences were amplified from RNA transcripts. First-round RT-PCR with HTBI primers amplified the TCR CDR3 region. TCRdb fed the multiplex PCR reads into MiXCR, producing one record per CDR3 protein. The sample has roughly 740,000 distinct CDR3 sequences; 16% are singletons. Germline CDR1 is SQVTM and CDR2 is ANQGSEA. The junction had 6 bases not matched to a gene; V was cut back by 7 bases and J by 1 base. There are 13 residues in the CDR3. The chain uses TRBV29-1 and TRBJ2-7; 8 bases map to TRBD1. Specimen: blood. The source is a man between 18 and 29 years old with Graves' hyperthyroidism. The CDR3 sequence: CSGRQGPSYEQYF. The CDR3 bases are TGCAGCGGGAGACAGGGGCCATCCTACGAGCAGTACTTC.